These T cell receptor beta chains were read from a single sample in a study of beta chain features in type 1 diabetes. The table came from immunoSEQ multiplex PCR; TCRdb's copy has only in-frame clones and leaves some out. Here the sample spans roughly 500,000 clones, 9.5% to 12% being singletons. Material: naive CD4+ T cells from blood. These receptors all come from a woman aged 18 to 35 in good health. CDR3s include the opening cysteine and the closing phenylalanine or tryptophan. D genes are given only for firm matches. Rows may omit the clone size; those that give it use once, few, many or a size class.

size,D,V,J,CDR3,DNA
-,TRBD1,TRBV6-5,TRBJ1-6,CASSSGQIYNSPLHF,TGTGCCAGCAGTTCGGGACAGATCTATAATTCACCCCTCCACTTT
-,TRBD1,TRBV7-3,TRBJ1-2,CASSPSWDSSYGYTF,TGTGCCAGCAGCCCCTCTTGGGACAGTTCCTATGGCTACACCTTC
-,-,TRBV27,TRBJ2-3,CASSTLQGKSTDTQYF,TGTGCCAGCAGCACTCTACAGGGAAAATCGACAGATACGCAGTATTTT
-,-,TRBV7-3,TRBJ2-1,CASSLSAGSIEQFF,TGTGCCAGCAGCTTATCGGCCGGGAGCATTGAGCAGTTCTTC
few,TRBD2,TRBV6-5,TRBJ2-1,CASSSPGLVNEQFF,TGTGCCAGCAGTTCCCCGGGACTAGTCAATGAGCAGTTCTTC
-,TRBD2,TRBV9,TRBJ2-2,CASSVGLAGPTGELFF,TGTGCCAGCAGCGTAGGGCTAGCGGGACCTACCGGGGAGCTGTTTTTT
few,-,TRBV9,TRBJ2-3,CASSPQGTDTQYF,TGTGCCAGCAGCCCCCAAGGTACAGATACGCAGTATTTT
few,-,TRBV7-2,TRBJ1-3,CASQNQAGNTIYF,TGTGCCAGCCAGAATCAGGCTGGAAACACCATATATTTT
few,-,TRBV30,TRBJ2-6,CAWSVYQPGANVLTF,TGTGCCTGGAGTGTATATCAGCCTGGGGCCAACGTCCTGACTTTC
-,TRBD1,TRBV5-6,TRBJ1-5,CASSFSGTGPPQHF,TGTGCCAGCAGCTTCTCCGGGACAGGGCCACCCCAGCATTTT
few,-,TRBV28,TRBJ2-1,CATRSGPIVNEQFF,TGTGCCACCCGATCGGGACCCATTGTCAATGAGCAGTTCTTC
few,-,TRBV7-3,TRBJ2-3,CASSLRRSTDTQYF,TGTGCCAGCAGCTTAAGGCGATCCACAGATACGCAGTATTTT
-,TRBD2,TRBV5-4,TRBJ2-1,CASSLIFSGRIKSSYNEQFF,TGTGCCAGCAGCTTAATCTTTAGCGGGAGGATCAAAAGCTCCTACAATGAGCAGTTCTTC
few,-,TRBV30,TRBJ2-2,CAWNTHTGELFF,TGTGCCTGGAATACACACACCGGGGAGCTGTTTTTT
few,-,TRBV2,TRBJ1-1,CASSGQRNTEAFF,TGTGCCAGCAGTGGGCAGAGAAACACTGAAGCTTTCTTT
few,-,TRBV28,TRBJ2-3,CASNTGPTDTQYF,TGTGCCAGCAACACGGGCCCCACAGATACGCAGTATTTT
-,-,TRBV4-3,TRBJ2-5,CASSQGSQTQYF,TGCGCCAGCAGCCAAGGGTCGCAGACCCAGTACTTC
few,TRBD2,TRBV19,TRBJ2-3,CASSIARLAGGPADTQYF,TGTGCCAGTAGTATAGCAAGACTAGCGGGAGGGCCGGCAGATACGCAGTATTTT
few,-,TRBV2,TRBJ1-2,CASSESGYGYTF,TGTGCCAGCAGTGAAAGTGGCTATGGCTACACCTTC
-,TRBD1,TRBV6-6,TRBJ2-3,CASGGTGTGLHTQYF,TGTGCCAGCGGGGGGACCGGGACAGGGTTGCATACGCAGTATTTT